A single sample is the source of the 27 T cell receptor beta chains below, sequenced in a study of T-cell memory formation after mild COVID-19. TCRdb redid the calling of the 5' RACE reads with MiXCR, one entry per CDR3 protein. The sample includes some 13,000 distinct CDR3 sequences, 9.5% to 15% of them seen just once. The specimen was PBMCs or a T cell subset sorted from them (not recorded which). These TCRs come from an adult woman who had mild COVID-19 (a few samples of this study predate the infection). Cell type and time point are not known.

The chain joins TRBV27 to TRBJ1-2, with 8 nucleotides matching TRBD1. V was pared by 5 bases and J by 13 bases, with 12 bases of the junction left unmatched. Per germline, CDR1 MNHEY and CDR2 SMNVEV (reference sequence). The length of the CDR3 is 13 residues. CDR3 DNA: TGTGCCAGCAGTCCCAGGACAGGGACCGTAGGCACCTTC. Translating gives CASSPRTGTVGTF.

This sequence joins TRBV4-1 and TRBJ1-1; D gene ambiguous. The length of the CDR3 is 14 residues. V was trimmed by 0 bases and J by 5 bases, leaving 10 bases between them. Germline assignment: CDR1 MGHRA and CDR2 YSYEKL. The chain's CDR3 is CASSQEDLRTEAFF. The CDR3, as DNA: TGCGCCAGCAGCCAAGAGGATCTGCGGACTGAAGCTTTCTTT.

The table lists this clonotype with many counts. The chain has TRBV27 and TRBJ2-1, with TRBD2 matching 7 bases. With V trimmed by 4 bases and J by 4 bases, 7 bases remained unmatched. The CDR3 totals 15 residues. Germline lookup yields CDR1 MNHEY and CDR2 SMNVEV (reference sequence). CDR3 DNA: TGTGCCAGCAGTTATAGCGGCGGGAGTTACAATGAGCAGTTCTTC. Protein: CASSYSGGSYNEQFF.

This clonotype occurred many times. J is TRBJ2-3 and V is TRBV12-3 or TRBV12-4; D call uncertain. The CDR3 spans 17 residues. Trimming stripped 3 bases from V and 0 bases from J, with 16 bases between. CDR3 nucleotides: TGTGCCAGCAGTTTGGTGTTTACTACCCAAAGCACAGATACGCAGTATTTT. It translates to CASSLVFTTQSTDTQYF.

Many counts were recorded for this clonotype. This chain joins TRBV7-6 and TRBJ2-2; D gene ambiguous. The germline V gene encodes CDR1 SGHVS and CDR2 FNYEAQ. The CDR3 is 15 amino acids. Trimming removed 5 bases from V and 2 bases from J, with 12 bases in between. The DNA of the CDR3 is TGTGCCAGCAGCGCCCGGACGGTAAACACCGGGGAGCTGTTTTTT. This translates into CASSARTVNTGELFF.

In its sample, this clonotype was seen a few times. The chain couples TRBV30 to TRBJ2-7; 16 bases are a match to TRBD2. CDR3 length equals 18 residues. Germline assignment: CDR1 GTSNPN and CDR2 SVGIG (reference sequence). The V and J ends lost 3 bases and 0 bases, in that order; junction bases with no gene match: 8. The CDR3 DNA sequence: TGTGCCTGGAGGGGGCCGGGACTAGCGGGAGGGCCCTCCTACGAGCAGTACTTC. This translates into CAWRGPGLAGGPSYEQYF.

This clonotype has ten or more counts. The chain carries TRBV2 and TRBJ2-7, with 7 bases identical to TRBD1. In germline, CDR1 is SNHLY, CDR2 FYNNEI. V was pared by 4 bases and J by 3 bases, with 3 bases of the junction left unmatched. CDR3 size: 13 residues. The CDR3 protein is CASSGQGGYEQYF. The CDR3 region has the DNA TGTGCCAGCAGTGGACAGGGTGGCTACGAGCAGTACTTC.

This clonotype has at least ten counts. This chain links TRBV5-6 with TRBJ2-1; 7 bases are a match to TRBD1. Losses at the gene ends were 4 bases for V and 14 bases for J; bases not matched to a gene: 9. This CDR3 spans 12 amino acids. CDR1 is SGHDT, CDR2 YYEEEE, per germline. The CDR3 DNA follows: TGTGCCAGCAGCCCGACAGGGAGCTTAGAGTTCTTC. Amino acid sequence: CASSPTGSLEFF.

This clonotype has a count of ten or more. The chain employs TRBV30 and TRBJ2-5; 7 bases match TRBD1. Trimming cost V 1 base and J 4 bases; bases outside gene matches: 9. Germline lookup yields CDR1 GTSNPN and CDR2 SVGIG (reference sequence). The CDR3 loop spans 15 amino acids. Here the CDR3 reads CAWSETGWSPETQYF. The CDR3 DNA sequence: TGTGCCTGGAGTGAGACAGGGTGGAGTCCAGAGACCCAGTACTTC.

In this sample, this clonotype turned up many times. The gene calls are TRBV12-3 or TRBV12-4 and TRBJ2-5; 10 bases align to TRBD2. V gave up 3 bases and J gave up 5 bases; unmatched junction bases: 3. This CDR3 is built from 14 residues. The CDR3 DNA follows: TGTGCCAGCAGTTTGACACTAGCGGGGGAGACCCAGTACTTC. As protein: CASSLTLAGETQYF.

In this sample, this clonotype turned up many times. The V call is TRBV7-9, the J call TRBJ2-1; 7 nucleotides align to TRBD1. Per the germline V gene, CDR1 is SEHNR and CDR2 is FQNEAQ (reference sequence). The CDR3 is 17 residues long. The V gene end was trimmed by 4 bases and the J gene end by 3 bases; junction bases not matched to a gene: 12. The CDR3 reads CASSSARQGGVYNEQFF. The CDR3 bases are TGTGCCAGCAGCTCGGCCCGACAGGGTGGGGTCTACAATGAGCAGTTCTTC.

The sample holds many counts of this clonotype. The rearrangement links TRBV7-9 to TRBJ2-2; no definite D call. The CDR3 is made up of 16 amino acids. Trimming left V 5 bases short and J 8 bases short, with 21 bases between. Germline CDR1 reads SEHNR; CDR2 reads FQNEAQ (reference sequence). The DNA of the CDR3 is TGTGCCAGCAGCGCCGTTGCCTCTCTTAGGTCTGGGGAGCTGTTTTTT. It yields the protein CASSAVASLRSGELFF.

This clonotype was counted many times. This chain's CDR3 is CASSPQGGSFYEQYF. Written as DNA, the CDR3 is TGTGCCAGCAGCCCCCAGGGTGGAAGCTTCTACGAGCAGTACTTC. The chain carries TRBV3-1 and TRBJ2-7, with D perhaps TRBD1 (5 bases). V lost 4 bases and J lost 3, with 16 bases in between. This CDR3 contains 15 residues. Germline lookup yields CDR1 LGHDT and CDR2 YNNKEL (reference sequence).

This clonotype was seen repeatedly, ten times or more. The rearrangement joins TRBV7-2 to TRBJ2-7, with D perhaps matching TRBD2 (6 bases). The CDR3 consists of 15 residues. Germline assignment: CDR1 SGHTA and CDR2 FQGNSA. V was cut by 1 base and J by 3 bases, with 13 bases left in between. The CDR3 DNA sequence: TGTGCCAGCAGCTTAGGGAGGGCCTGGGGCTACGAGCAGTACTTC. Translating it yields CASSLGRAWGYEQYF. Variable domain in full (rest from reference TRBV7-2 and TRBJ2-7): GAGVSQSPSNKVTEKGKDVELRCDPISGHTALYWYRQSLGQGLEFLIYFQGNSAPDKSGLPSDRFSAERTGGSVSTLTIQRTQQEDSAVYLCASSLGRAWGYEQYFGPGTRLTVT.

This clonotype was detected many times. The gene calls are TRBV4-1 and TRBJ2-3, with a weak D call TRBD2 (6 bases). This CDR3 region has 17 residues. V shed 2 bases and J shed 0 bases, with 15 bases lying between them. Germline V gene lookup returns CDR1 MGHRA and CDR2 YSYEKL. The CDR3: CASSQPFSGTSTDTQYF. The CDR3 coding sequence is TGCGCCAGCAGCCAACCCTTCTCCGGGACTAGCACAGATACGCAGTATTTT.

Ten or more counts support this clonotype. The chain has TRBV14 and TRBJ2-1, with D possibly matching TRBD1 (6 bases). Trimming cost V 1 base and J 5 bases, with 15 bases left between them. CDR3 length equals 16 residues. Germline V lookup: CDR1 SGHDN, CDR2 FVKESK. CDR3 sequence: CASSQARQVYDNEQFF. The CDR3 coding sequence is TGTGCCAGCAGCCAAGCTCGACAGGTTTACGACAATGAGCAGTTCTTC.

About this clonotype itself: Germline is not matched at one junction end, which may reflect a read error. The CDR3 here is CDSSLTGELFF. CDR3 bases: TGTGACAGCAGTTTAACCGGGGAGCTGTTTTTT. The chain employs TRBV12-3 or TRBV12-4 and TRBJ2-2; no clear D. The CDR3 spans 11 residues.

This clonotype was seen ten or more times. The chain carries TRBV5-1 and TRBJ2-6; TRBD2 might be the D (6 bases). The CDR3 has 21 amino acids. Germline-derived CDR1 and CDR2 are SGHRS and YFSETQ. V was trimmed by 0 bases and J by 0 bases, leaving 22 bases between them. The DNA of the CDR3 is TGCGCCAGCAGCTTGGTGTCGGGAGCAATATCACCCCTCTCTGGGGCCAACGTCCTGACTTTC. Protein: CASSLVSGAISPLSGANVLTF.

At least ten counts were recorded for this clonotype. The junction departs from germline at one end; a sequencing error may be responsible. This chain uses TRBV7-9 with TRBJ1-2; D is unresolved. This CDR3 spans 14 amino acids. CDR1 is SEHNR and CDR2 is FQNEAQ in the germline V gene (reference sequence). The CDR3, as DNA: TGTGCCAGCAGCCTAGCGGATCTTGGCTATGGCTACACCTTC. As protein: CASSLADLGYGYTF.

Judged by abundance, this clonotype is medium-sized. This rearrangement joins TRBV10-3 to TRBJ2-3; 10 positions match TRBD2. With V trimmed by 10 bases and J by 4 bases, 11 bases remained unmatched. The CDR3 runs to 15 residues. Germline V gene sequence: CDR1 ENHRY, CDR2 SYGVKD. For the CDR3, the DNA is TGTGCCACCCATAAGCGGGAGGGCCCCGCAGATACGCAGTATTTT. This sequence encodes CATHKREGPADTQYF.

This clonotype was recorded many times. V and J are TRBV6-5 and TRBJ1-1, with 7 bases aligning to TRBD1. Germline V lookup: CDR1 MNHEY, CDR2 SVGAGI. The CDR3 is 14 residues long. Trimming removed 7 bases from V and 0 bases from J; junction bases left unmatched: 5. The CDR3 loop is CASTLTGMNTEAFF. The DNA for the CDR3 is TGTGCCAGCACCCTGACAGGGATGAACACTGAAGCTTTCTTT.

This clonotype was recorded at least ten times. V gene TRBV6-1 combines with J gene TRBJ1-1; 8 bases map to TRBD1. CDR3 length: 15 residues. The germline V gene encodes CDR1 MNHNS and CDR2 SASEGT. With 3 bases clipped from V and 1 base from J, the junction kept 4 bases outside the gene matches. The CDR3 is CASSDQGQGNTEAFF. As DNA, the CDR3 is TGTGCCAGCAGTGATCAAGGACAGGGGAACACTGAAGCTTTCTTT.

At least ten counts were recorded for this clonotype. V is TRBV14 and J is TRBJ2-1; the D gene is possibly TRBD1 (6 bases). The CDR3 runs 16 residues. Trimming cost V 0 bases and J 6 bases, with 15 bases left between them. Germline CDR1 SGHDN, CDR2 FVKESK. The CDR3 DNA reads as TGTGCCAGCAGCCAAGATGAGAGGCAGGGGTCCAATGAGCAGTTCTTC. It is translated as CASSQDERQGSNEQFF.

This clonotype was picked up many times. CDR3 loop: CASSEPGDRGAPFPSNKNQPQHF. CDR3 sequence (DNA): TGTGCCAGCAGTGAACCCGGGGACAGGGGAGCACCCTTTCCCTCAAACAAAAATCAGCCCCAGCATTTT. The rearrangement joins TRBV2 to TRBJ1-5; 10 bases are a match to TRBD1. The CDR3 is 23 amino acids. Looked up from germline, CDR1 is SNHLY and CDR2 is FYNNEI. The J segment lost 4 bases and the V segment lost 2 bases, leaving 26 bases of the junction unmatched.

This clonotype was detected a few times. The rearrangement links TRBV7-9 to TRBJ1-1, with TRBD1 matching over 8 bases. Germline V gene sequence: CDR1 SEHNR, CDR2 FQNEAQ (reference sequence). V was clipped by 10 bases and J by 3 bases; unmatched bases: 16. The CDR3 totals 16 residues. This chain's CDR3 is CATNGQGIGLDTEAFF. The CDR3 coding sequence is TGTGCCACCAATGGACAGGGAATTGGGTTGGACACTGAAGCTTTCTTT.

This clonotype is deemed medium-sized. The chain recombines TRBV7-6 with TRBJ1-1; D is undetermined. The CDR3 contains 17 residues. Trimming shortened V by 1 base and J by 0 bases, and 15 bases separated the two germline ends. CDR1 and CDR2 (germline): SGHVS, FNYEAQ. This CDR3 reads CASSLEKTWNVNTEAFF. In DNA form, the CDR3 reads TGTGCCAGCAGCTTAGAAAAGACTTGGAACGTGAACACTGAAGCTTTCTTT.

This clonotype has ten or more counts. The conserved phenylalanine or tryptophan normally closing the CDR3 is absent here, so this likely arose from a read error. CDR3 coding DNA: TGTGCCAGCAGTTTAGCGGGGGGCAGGAATGAGCAGTTCTTG. Translated, it gives CASSLAGGRNEQFL. The rearrangement uses TRBV12-3 or TRBV12-4 and TRBJ2-1, with D perhaps matching TRBD1 or TRBD2 (6 bases each). This CDR3 has 14 amino acids. The V end was cut by 0 bases, the J end by 7 bases, with 10 bases between.